What follows describes a single TCR beta chain. From germline, CDR1 is SGDLS and CDR2 YYNGEE. The CDR3 is 13 amino acids. The germline V and J ends were trimmed by 2 bases and 0 bases, with 4 bases remaining between them. The study drew participants aged about 18 to 95 years from some 23 US areas. Allocation to cohorts depended on clinical history reported by the participants. The data are from a study of blood T cell repertoires in COVID-19. The wider study: The samples span acute and convalescent COVID-19 from the United States, Italy and Spain. PBMCs, B-cell-depleted T cells, or T cells provided the cDNA or gDNA that made up the material.

Profiling relied on immunoSEQ multiplex PCR, and the TCRdb table lists in-frame clones only, not all of them. The table lists 250,000 to 300,000 clones, about 86% of them singletons. The rearrangement links TRBV9 to TRBJ2-3, with D uncertain. The sequenced sample was PBMCs or T cells enriched from blood (not recorded which). The clonotype originates from a man between 50 and 59 years old who had recovered from COVID-19. This CDR3 reads CASSVHSTDTQYF. The CDR3 DNA sequence: TGTGCCAGCAGCGTCCATAGCACAGATACGCAGTATTTT.